This TCR beta chain comes out of a study of blood T cell repertoires in COVID-19. Enrolled through a virtual design, the participants were between roughly 18 and 89 years of age and came from about two dozen US areas. Recovered status applied to Cohort 3 donors who had two consecutive negative PCRs. It also applied to those with clearance or with symptom resolution. This table comes from immunoSEQ multiplex PCR, and its TCRdb copy is limited to in-frame clones, with some not included. The sample lists roughly 330,000 clones, about 90% occurring once. V lost 5 bases, J lost 1 base, and 4 bases stayed unmatched. There are 14 residues in the CDR3. The V gene's germline CDR1 is MNHEY and CDR2 SVGAGI.

The chain joins TRBV6-5 to TRBJ1-1; TRBD1 matches at 7 bases. What was sequenced was PBMCs or T cells enriched from blood (not recorded which). This receptor was obtained from a woman aged 25 to 45 who had recovered from COVID-19. CDR3 sequence reads: CASSRGQANTEAFF. CDR3 DNA: TGTGCCAGCAGTCGAGGACAGGCGAACACTGAAGCTTTCTTT.